This section outlines one TCR beta chain sequence together with its context. The target antigen is unknown. This sample is drawn from a study of Ad26.COV2.S vaccination and SARS-CoV-2 variants. Clones were read by immunoSEQ multiplex PCR, and TCRdb kept only the in-frame ones, dropping some. This sample has about 350,000 clones, with 70% to 90% found just once. The treatment: some 20 received Ad26.COV2.S at low or high dose, single or two shots; a few received placebo; per-sample allocation not given. Day 63 after the first vaccine or placebo injection was the time point for sampling. Expressing Wuhan-strain SARS-CoV-2 spike, an Ad26 vector served as the vaccine. CDR1 is SGHTA and CDR2 is FQGTGA in the germline V gene. V shed 5 bases and J 6 bases; nucleotides not matched to a gene: 10. CDR3 length: 16 residues. Whole-study results and caveats: Reported findings describe substantial breadth in spike-specific CD8+ and CD4+ T cell responses following vaccination.

This chain joins TRBV7-3 and TRBJ2-3; 11 nucleotides align to TRBD2. This specimen was peripheral blood, taken in a trial of Ad26.COV2.S vaccine versus placebo. The origin of this receptor is a person between 18 and 65 years old who received the Ad26.COV2.S COVID-19 vaccine or a placebo. The CDR3 sequence: CASSQGLAGASDTQYF. In DNA form, the CDR3 reads TGTGCCAGCAGCCAAGGACTAGCGGGCGCCAGCGATACGCAGTATTTT.